This TCR beta chain was sequenced in a study of blood T cell repertoires in COVID-19. Study information: Acute and convalescent COVID-19 samples came from the United States, Italy and Spain.

After removal of 2 bases from V and 3 bases from J, the junction contained 6 bases not matched to a gene. The germline CDR1 and CDR2 sequences are ENHRY and SYGVKD. This CDR3 contains 16 residues. Assay used: immunoSEQ multiplex PCR; TCRdb lists only in-frame clones, some missing. Among about 350,000 clones, more than 85% were seen once, and the ten largest hold roughly 1%. Recruits, aged roughly 18 to 95 years, lived in about two dozen US areas. Membership in each cohort depended on participant-reported clinical history. Source material: PBMCs or T cells enriched from blood (not recorded which). This TCR was recovered from a woman aged 25 to 39 who had recovered from COVID-19. The rearrangement links TRBV10-3 to TRBJ2-5; 10 nucleotides match TRBD1. The CDR3 region is CAISEPRTGGKETQYF. In DNA, the CDR3 is TGTGCCATCAGTGAGCCTAGGACAGGGGGGAAAGAGACCCAGTACTTC.